Listed here are 12 T cell receptor beta chains from one sample, sequenced in a study of cytomegalovirus exposure and HLA in healthy donors. It was with 60 Vbeta and 13 Jbeta primers that the PCR ran. Sequencing was performed with immunoSEQ multiplex PCR; in TCRdb, only in-frame clones are kept and a portion is missing. There are about 58,000 clones in the sample, with 2% to 2.5% held by the top ten. The sequencing input was PBMCs. These receptors all come from a woman younger than 30 in good health and CMV-seronegative.

The CDR3: CASSLERDSLLAYEQYF. The DNA for the CDR3 is TGTGCCAGCAGCTTAGAACGCGACTCCCTGCTGGCTTACGAGCAGTACTTC. The chain uses TRBV7-9 and TRBJ2-7, with unresolved D. Looked up from germline, CDR1 is SEHNR and CDR2 is FQNEAQ (reference sequence). The V gene lost 1 base and the J gene lost 4 bases, with 20 bases spanning the gap. The CDR3 is 17 residues long.

The chain has TRBV7-3 and TRBJ2-7; 9 bases agree with TRBD2. The CDR3 has 15 amino acids. J was trimmed by 4 bases and V by 5 bases; bases with no gene match: 9. Looked up from germline, CDR1 is SGHTA and CDR2 is FQGTGA. The chain's CDR3 is CASSPRLAEVYEQYF. CDR3 nucleotide sequence: TGTGCCAGCAGCCCCCGACTAGCGGAGGTTTACGAGCAGTACTTC.

The J gene is TRBJ2-7, the V gene TRBV9, with a tentative D call TRBD1 (5 bases). The ends were cut back, 1 base at V and 6 bases at J, with 11 bases in the middle. This CDR3 spans 13 amino acids. Germline loops: CDR1 SGDLS, CDR2 YYNGEE. DNA for the CDR3: TGTGCCAGCAGCGTACAGGGTTGGGGCGAGCAGTACTTC. Its protein product is CASSVQGWGEQYF. Full variable domain (remainder filled in from reference TRBV9 and TRBJ2-7): DSGVTQTPKHLITATGQRVTLRCSPRSGDLSVYWYQQSLDQGLQFLIQYYNGEERAKGNILERFSAQQFPDLHSELNLSSLELGDSALYFCASSVQGWGEQYFGPGTRLTVT.

The gene calls are TRBV6-5 and TRBJ2-3, with D hard to call. Trimming left V 2 bases short and J 0 bases short, with 6 bases between. The CDR3 covers 14 residues. CDR1 is MNHEY and CDR2 is SVGAGI in the germline V gene. In nucleotides, the CDR3 is TGTGCCAGCAGTTACGACACTAGCACAGATACGCAGTATTTT. It is translated as CASSYDTSTDTQYF.

V usage is TRBV27 and J usage is TRBJ2-1; TRBD2 might be the D (6 bases). The V end lost 2 bases, the J end lost 6 bases, and 20 bases lay between the germline ends. Germline V gene sequence: CDR1 MNHEY, CDR2 SMNVEV (reference sequence). The CDR3 covers 17 residues. The CDR3 here is CASSLSLAWRSVNEQFF. The CDR3 DNA is TGTGCCAGCAGTTTAAGTCTAGCGTGGAGGTCTGTCAATGAGCAGTTCTTC.

The CDR3 DNA reads TGTGCTAGTGGTTCCGGGACTACCTACAATGAGCAGTTCTTC. Its protein product is CASGSGTTYNEQFF. The rearrangement links TRBV12-5 to TRBJ2-1; 7 bases are shared with TRBD2. CDR1 LGHNT and CDR2 FRNRAP come from the germline V gene. The CDR3 is made up of 14 amino acids. Losses at the gene ends were 4 bases for V and 2 bases for J; bases not matched to a gene: 2.

This chain uses TRBV10-3 with TRBJ1-2; the match to TRBD1 covers 8 bases. The CDR3 covers 13 residues. Losses at the gene ends were 7 bases for V and 7 bases for J; bases not matched to a gene: 8. Germline V lookup: CDR1 ENHRY, CDR2 SYGVKD. The CDR3 DNA reads TGTGCCATCAATGACAGGGGTACCAGTGGCTACACCTTC. This encodes CAINDRGTSGYTF.

V gene TRBV9 combines with J gene TRBJ1-4; 9 nucleotides line up with TRBD1. The V gene end was trimmed by 4 bases and the J gene end by 8 bases; junction bases not matched to a gene: 6. Germline CDR1 reads SGDLS; CDR2 reads YYNGEE. The CDR3 is 14 amino acids. The CDR3 here is CASSPTGGHEKLFF. The CDR3 region has the DNA TGTGCCAGCAGCCCGACAGGGGGGCACGAAAAACTGTTTTTT.

The V and J genes are TRBV10-3 and TRBJ2-7, with TRBD2 identical over 7 bases. Germline V gene data show CDR1 as ENHRY and CDR2 as SYGVKD. The CDR3 covers 15 residues. J gave up 0 bases and V 4 bases, and 6 bases lay outside the gene matches. CDR3 residues: CAISVAGASSYEQYF. As DNA, the CDR3 is TGTGCCATCAGTGTGGCGGGAGCTAGCTCCTACGAGCAGTACTTC.

V is TRBV18 and J is TRBJ2-7; D may be TRBD1 (6 bases). CDR3 size: 15 residues. The V end was cut by 4 bases, the J end by 7 bases, with 20 bases between. The germline gives CDR1 KGHSH, CDR2 LQKENI. In DNA form, the CDR3 reads TGTGCCAGCTCACGGAACCCCCCAGGGGTTGGTGAGCAGTACTTC. Translation: CASSRNPPGVGEQYF.

The chain has TRBV27 and TRBJ2-7, with TRBD1 identical over 7 bases. Germline V CDR1 and CDR2: MNHEY, SMNVEV (reference sequence). This CDR3 comprises 14 residues. V was pared by 2 bases and J by 3 bases, with 4 bases of the junction left unmatched. The CDR3 reads CASSLKTGVYEQYF. The CDR3 coding sequence is TGTGCCAGCAGTTTAAAAACAGGGGTCTACGAGCAGTACTTC.

This chain connects TRBV6-5 to TRBJ2-7; 14 bases align to TRBD2. CDR1 is MNHEY and CDR2 is SVGAGI in the germline V gene. The CDR3 has 15 residues. After removal of 7 bases from V and 5 bases from J, the junction contained 7 bases not matched to a gene. The CDR3 DNA follows: TGTGCCAGCACCTTCGGGACTAGCGGGAGCCACGAGCAGTACTTC. Its translation is CASTFGTSGSHEQYF.